Included here is one TCR beta chain sequence, with context. These data originate in a study of blood T cell repertoires in COVID-19. Study-level background: Both acute and convalescent COVID-19 samples were obtained from the United States, Italy and Spain.

Repertoires were generated with immunoSEQ multiplex PCR, while TCRdb's copy carries only in-frame clones and drops some. This sample has about 140,000 clones, with 70% to 80% found just once. Material: peripheral blood. The source of this sequence is a man aged 50 to 60 with acute or convalescent COVID-19.

DNA of the CDR3: TGCGCCAGCAGTGTGGAGATTCGAAGGGAAAAACTGTTTTTT. Translated: CASSVEIRREKLFF. V and J are TRBV10-2 and TRBJ1-4, with D hard to call. V was cut by 4 bases and J by 8 bases, with 14 bases left in between. The germline CDR1 and CDR2 sequences are WSHSY and SAAADI. The CDR3 covers 14 residues.